Presented here are 5 T cell receptor beta chains from one specimen sequenced in a study of cytomegalovirus exposure and HLA in healthy donors (TCRdb year 2017). Receptor libraries were prepared by the immunoSEQ multiplex PCR assay. For the multiplex PCR, a mixture combining 60 forward primers for TCR Vbeta segments and 13 reverse primers for TCR Jbeta segments was used. TCRdb took over this immuneACCESS table, retaining in-frame rearrangements with V and J assigned. Such tables are incomplete; in checked studies, under half of the missing clones stem from an unresolved V gene, and the remainder is unexplained. This sample holds about 78,000 clones; around 58% were observed only once. The ten largest clonotypes hold around 5.8% of the sample. The specimen was PBMCs. The source of these receptors is a young man in good health and CMV-seropositive.

The chain couples TRBV11-3 to TRBJ2-3, with 10 bases matching TRBD2. Germline V gives CDR1 SGHNT, CDR2 YENEEA. With 8 bases clipped from V and 2 bases from J, the junction kept 7 bases outside the gene matches. The CDR3 covers 15 residues. In nucleotides, the CDR3 is TGTGCCAGCGTGCTCGGGACTAGCGTCACAGATACGCAGTATTTT. Its protein is CASVLGTSVTDTQYF.

This chain uses TRBV18 with TRBJ2-7; 11 bases align to TRBD2. The CDR3 has 22 amino acids. Germline trimming cut 3 bases from V and 4 bases from J; bases unmatched to any gene: 26. From germline, CDR1 is KGHSH and CDR2 LQKENI. The DNA of the CDR3 is TGTGCCAGCTCACCCGAACTAGCGGGAGATAATGCCACCGATGCTCCGCTATACGAGCAGTACTTC. Its translation is CASSPELAGDNATDAPLYEQYF.

This clone was recorded once. The rearrangement links TRBV4-1 to TRBJ2-2; 10 bases match TRBD1. The CDR3 is 16 amino acids. The V gene end was trimmed by 1 base and the J gene end by 5 bases; junction bases not matched to a gene: 4. Germline V gene data show CDR1 as MGHRA and CDR2 as YSYEKL. CDR3 sequence: CASSQGQGAWTGELFF. CDR3 in DNA: TGCGCCAGCAGCCAAGGACAGGGGGCATGGACCGGGGAGCTGTTTTTT.

The rearrangement links TRBV2 to TRBJ2-5, with 7 nucleotides matching TRBD1. Germline lookup yields CDR1 SNHLY and CDR2 FYNNEI. The trim removed 8 bases at V and 1 base at J, leaving 7 bases unmatched. This CDR3 is built from 14 residues. In DNA form, the CDR3 reads TGTGCCAGCCGGATGGACAGGTCCCAAGAGACCCAGTACTTC. It specifies CASRMDRSQETQYF.

V gene TRBV19 combines with J gene TRBJ2-2, with no clear D. The CDR3 has 15 amino acids. The germline V gene encodes CDR1 LNHDA and CDR2 SQIVND (reference sequence). V was cut by 1 base and J by 0 bases, with 6 bases left in between. CDR3 bases: TGTGCCAGTAGTATAGGCCAGACGAACACCGGGGAGCTGTTTTTT. It yields the protein CASSIGQTNTGELFF.